This T cell receptor beta chain was recorded in a study of post-analysis software for immune sequencing data. Study results and caveats: Normalized Chao1 diversity was significantly reduced in patients versus controls. Included in a set of about 5 TRBV segments more frequent in patients than controls were TRBV5-6, TRBV5-1 and TRBV20-1. Under the F measure, samples that were prepared in one batch clustered strongly together.

With respect to this clonotype: Its antigen remains unknown. This may stem from a read error, because a much larger clone lies one nucleotide away.

Trimming removed 11 bases from V and 3 bases from J, with 13 bases in between. Germline CDR1 MNHEY, CDR2 SMNVEV (reference sequence). The CDR3 runs to 12 residues. TCR beta cDNA libraries had unique molecular identifiers. TCRdb redid the calling of the PCR reads with MiXCR, one entry per CDR3 protein. The sample yields approximately 180,000 distinct CDR3 sequences, 25% to 35% seen once. This chain links TRBV27 with TRBJ1-2; D uncertain. The clonotype was recovered from a girl between 5 and 17 years old with multiple sclerosis. Sequences were obtained from blood. DNA of the CDR3: TGTGCCGGCGGGCACGGCTACTATGGCTACACCTTC. It is translated as CAGGHGYYGYTF.